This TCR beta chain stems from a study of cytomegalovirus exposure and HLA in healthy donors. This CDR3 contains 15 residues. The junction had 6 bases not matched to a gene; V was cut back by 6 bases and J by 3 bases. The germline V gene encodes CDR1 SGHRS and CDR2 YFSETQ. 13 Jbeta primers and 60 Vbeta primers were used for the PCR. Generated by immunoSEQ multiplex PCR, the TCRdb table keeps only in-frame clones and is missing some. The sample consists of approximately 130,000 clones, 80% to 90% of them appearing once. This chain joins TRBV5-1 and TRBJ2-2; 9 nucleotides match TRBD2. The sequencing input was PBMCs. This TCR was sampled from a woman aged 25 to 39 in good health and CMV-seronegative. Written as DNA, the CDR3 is TGCGCCAGCATCCGAGCGGGGGGCCACACCGGGGAGCTGTTTTTT. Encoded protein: CASIRAGGHTGELFF.